This TCR beta chain stems from a study of tumor and adjacent non-tumor tissue in lung cancer. Study at large: On average, productive TCRbeta reads reached about 4.4 million per sample.

The library came from three nested PCR rounds adapted from ARM-PCR protocols. In TCRdb, the multiplex PCR reads were re-called with MiXCR into one record per CDR3 protein. The sample lists more than 45,000 distinct CDR3 sequences, under 75% occurring once. RNA was extracted from bulk tissue without any cell sorting. More than 3 cm separated this lung sample from the edge of the tumor. The CDR3 runs 12 residues. V was trimmed by 8 bases and J by 7 bases, leaving 17 bases between them. The germline CDR1 and CDR2 sequences are DFQATT and SNEGSKA (reference sequence). V and J are TRBV20-1 and TRBJ2-5, with unresolved D. Sample: distant non-tumor lung tissue. The clonotype was recovered from a woman between 70 and 85 years old with non-small cell lung cancer. Here the CDR3 reads CSISTGLVTQYF. The CDR3 nucleotides read TGCAGTATCTCGACTGGATTGGTGACCCAGTACTTC.